The present TCR beta chain was sequenced within a study of cytomegalovirus exposure and HLA in healthy donors. Turning to this clone: What it binds is not known.

The PCR had 60 Vbeta and 13 Jbeta primers. Measured with immunoSEQ multiplex PCR; TCRdb has only the in-frame clones, and not every one. This sample has roughly 160,000 clones, with roughly 80% found just once. Study-wide points: Later analysis identified 17,000 or so TCR beta sequences associated with HLA alleles, using a false discovery rate threshold of 0.05.

Trimming took off 4 bases at V and 5 bases at J, with 15 bases between the two ends. CDR1 SGHRS and CDR2 YFSETQ come from the germline V gene. The length of the CDR3 is 14 residues. This clonotype was obtained from a woman younger than 45 in good health and CMV-seropositive. The source material was PBMCs. V gene TRBV5-1 combines with J gene TRBJ2-5, with D tentatively TRBD2 (5 bases). The CDR3 spells CASSMDSLVETQYF. For the CDR3, the DNA is TGCGCCAGCAGCATGGACTCGCTCGTCGAGACCCAGTACTTC.